Each of the 21 T cell receptor beta chains below was sequenced from the same sample in a study of blood T cell repertoires in COVID-19 (dated by TCRdb to 2018 to 2020). The library came from the immunoSEQ multiplex PCR assay. In TCRdb, the immuneACCESS table is reduced to in-frame sequences with V and J assigned. These tables do not hold every clone; where another copy was compared, an unresolved V gene accounts for under half, and the others remain unexplained. The sample table holds some 100,000 clones, of which 75% to 90% were seen once. Of the sample, 18% is held by the ten largest clones. Sequences were obtained from peripheral blood. These receptors were collected from a woman in her sixties or seventies with acute or convalescent COVID-19.

Of note for this clone: This sample includes further DNA sequences coding for the same CDR3. The chain couples TRBV29-1 to TRBJ1-5; a weak D match, TRBD1 (5 bases). The CDR3 runs to 12 residues. The germline V and J ends were trimmed by 4 bases and 1 base, with 5 bases remaining between them. The germline V gene encodes CDR1 SQVTM and CDR2 ANQGSEA. The CDR3 coding sequence is TGCAGCGTTGGGGGCAGCAATCAGCCCCAGCATTTT. This sequence encodes CSVGGSNQPQHF.

The chain carries TRBV18 and TRBJ1-2; D is perhaps TRBD1 (6 bases). This CDR3 contains 13 residues. V lost 5 bases and J 4 bases, leaving 11 bases between the germline ends. Germline CDR1 is KGHSH and CDR2 is LQKENI. The chain's CDR3 is CASSEGQGYGYTF. CDR3 DNA: TGTGCCAGCTCAGAGGGACAAGGCTATGGCTACACCTTC. Variable domain in full (rest from reference TRBV18 and TRBJ1-2): NAGVMQNPRHLVRRRGQEARLRCSPMKGHSHVYWYRQLPEEGLKFMVYLQKENIIDESGMPKERFSAEFPKEGPSILRIQQVVRGDSAAYFCASSEGQGYGYTFGSGTRLTVV.

The chain carries TRBV19 and TRBJ1-1; maybe TRBD1 (5 bases). With 7 bases removed from V and 7 bases from J, the gap between germline ends came to 13 bases. The CDR3 contains 12 residues. The germline gives CDR1 LNHDA, CDR2 SQIVND (reference sequence). CDR3 in amino acids: CASMRTGGEAFF. In DNA, the CDR3 is TGTGCCAGTATGAGGACCGGGGGTGAAGCTTTCTTT. The complete variable domain, with remaining parts taken from reference TRBV19 and TRBJ1-1, reads DGGITQSPKYLFRKEGQNVTLSCEQNLNHDAMYWYRQDPGQGLRLIYYSQIVNDFQKGDIAEGYSVSREKKESFPLTVTSAQKNPTAFYLCASMRTGGEAFFGQGTRLTVV.

This clone has only a few counts. This sequence joins TRBV28 and TRBJ2-1; 15 bases line up with TRBD2. This CDR3 contains 15 residues. Germline values: CDR1 MDHEN, CDR2 SYDVKM. Trimming removed 6 bases from V and 7 bases from J; junction bases left unmatched: 4. CDR3 in amino acids: CASSPGTSGRNEQFF. CDR3 DNA sequence: TGTGCCAGCAGCCCCGGGACTAGCGGGAGGAATGAGCAGTTCTTC.

The rearrangement joins TRBV5-5 to TRBJ2-7; 9 bases fit TRBD1. After removal of 0 bases from V and 4 bases from J, the junction contained 5 bases not matched to a gene. CDR1 and CDR2 from the germline V gene are SGHKS and YYEKEE (reference sequence). The CDR3 extends over 15 amino acids. CDR3 loop: CASSLVNRGQYEQYF. The DNA for the CDR3 is TGTGCCAGCAGCTTGGTTAACAGGGGGCAGTACGAGCAGTACTTC.

The chain couples TRBV15 to TRBJ2-1; D not certain. Between the trimmed V and J ends, which lost 2 bases and 7 bases, there was a span of 6 bases. The CDR3 has 12 amino acids. The germline CDR1 and CDR2 sequences are LNHNV and YYDKDF (reference sequence). CDR3 nucleotides: TGTGCCACCAGCAGACTTGAGAATGAGCAGTTCTTC. Its protein product is CATSRLENEQFF. Using reference TRBV15 and TRBJ2-1 for the parts outside the CDR3, the full variable domain is DAMVIQNPRYQVTQFGKPVTLSCSQTLNHNVMYWYQQKSSQAPKLLFHYYDKDFNNEADTPDNFQSRRPNTSFCFLDIRSPGLGDTAMYLCATSRLENEQFFGPGTRLTVL.

The gene calls are TRBV6-4 and TRBJ2-1, with 15 bases identical to TRBD2. The CDR3 sequence is 15 residues long. The J segment lost 6 bases and the V segment lost 3 bases, leaving 0 bases of the junction unmatched. Germline CDR1 MRHNA, CDR2 SNTAGT. CDR3 nucleotides: TGTGCCAGCAGTGAGGGACTAGCGGGAGGCAATGAGCAGTTCTTC. This translates into CASSEGLAGGNEQFF.

The gene calls are TRBV12-3 or TRBV12-4 and TRBJ1-3; D gene unclear. CDR3 size: 13 residues. V was clipped by 1 base and J by 4 bases, with 5 bases between them. The CDR3 nucleotides read TGTGCCAGCAGTTTAGGCGCAGGAAACACCATATATTTT. Translation: CASSLGAGNTIYF.

CDR3 sequence: CASRVGTDLIYEQYF. As DNA, the CDR3 is TGTGCCAGCAGGGTTGGCACAGACCTAATCTACGAGCAGTACTTC. This chain joins TRBV5-5 and TRBJ2-7; D is unresolved. The length of the CDR3 is 15 residues. Germline CDR1 and CDR2: SGHKS and YYEKEE (reference sequence). Trimming left V 5 bases short and J 3 bases short, with 18 bases between.

The chain has TRBV30 and TRBJ1-2, with unresolved D. The germline V and J ends were trimmed by 3 bases and 14 bases, with 19 bases remaining between them. The CDR3 extends over 12 amino acids. Germline CDR1 reads GTSNPN; CDR2 reads SVGIG (reference sequence). The CDR3 sequence: CAWSPVGVFTTF. CDR3 in DNA: TGTGCCTGGAGCCCCGTCGGGGTCTTCACGACCTTC.

This rearrangement joins TRBV7-9 to TRBJ2-2, with 7 bases aligning to TRBD2. The CDR3 covers 16 residues. Per the germline V gene, CDR1 is SEHNR and CDR2 is FQNEAQ (reference sequence). The ends lost 8 bases at V and 0 bases at J; junction bases unmatched: 9. This CDR3 reads CASGQVAGANTGELFF. CDR3 in DNA: TGTGCCAGCGGACAAGTGGCGGGAGCGAACACCGGGGAGCTGTTTTTT.

V is TRBV20-1 and J is TRBJ1-2; possibly TRBD1 for D (6 bases). The CDR3 has 11 residues. V was clipped by 6 bases and J by 6 bases, with 11 bases between them. Germline-derived CDR1 and CDR2 are DFQATT and SNEGSKA (reference sequence). CDR3 sequence (DNA): TGCAGTGCACAGGGTTTGGATGGCTACACCTTC. It yields the protein CSAQGLDGYTF.

The V and J genes are TRBV3-1 (or the pseudogene TRBV3-2) and TRBJ1-2, with unresolved D. Trimming removed 7 bases at V and 7 bases at J, with 13 bases between. In germline, CDR1 is LGHDT, CDR2 YNNKEL (reference sequence). CDR3 length: 12 amino acids. The CDR3 DNA reads TGTGCCAGCACCTCCGGGTCGGGTGGCTACACCTTC. Its protein is CASTSGSGGYTF.

The chain recombines TRBV30 with TRBJ1-1; possibly TRBD1 for D (6 bases). V gave up 7 bases and J gave up 3 bases, with 12 bases separating them. Germline loops: CDR1 GTSNPN, CDR2 SVGIG (reference sequence). The length of the CDR3 is 12 residues. The CDR3 nucleotides read TGTGCCTCCCAGGGGCGGGACACTGAAGCTTTCTTT. It specifies CASQGRDTEAFF.

The chain carries TRBV5-5 and TRBJ2-1; TRBD1 might be the D (7 bases). The CDR3 runs 13 residues. Trimming took 0 bases from V and 13 from J, leaving 14 bases between them. CDR1 is SGHKS and CDR2 is YYEKEE in the germline V gene (reference sequence). The CDR3, as DNA: TGTGCCAGCAGCTTGGTAGGGCGGGACAGCCAGTTCTTC. This translates into CASSLVGRDSQFF.

In its sample, this clone was seen once. This chain uses TRBV9 with TRBJ2-1; D is uncertain. Per the germline V gene, CDR1 is SGDLS and CDR2 is YYNGEE. This CDR3 is built from 15 residues. V was shortened by 2 bases and J by 2 bases, with 11 bases between the two germline ends. CDR3 loop: CASSVGSRPYNEQFF. The CDR3, as DNA: TGTGCCAGCAGCGTGGGCTCCCGTCCCTACAATGAGCAGTTCTTC.

Here the CDR3 reads CASSYGLTEAFF. CDR3 DNA: TGTGCCAGCAGTTATGGGCTCACTGAAGCTTTCTTT. The chain has TRBV6-6 and TRBJ1-1; D is undetermined. CDR1 and CDR2 (germline): MNHNY, SVGAGI (reference sequence). This CDR3 is 12 amino acids long. V was cut by 3 bases and J by 4 bases, with 6 bases left in between.

This clone was seen just once. This rearrangement joins TRBV6-5 to TRBJ1-2, with a tentative D call TRBD1 (5 bases). Between the trimmed V and J ends, which lost 8 bases and 7 bases, there was a span of 23 bases. Per germline, CDR1 MNHEY and CDR2 SVGAGI. The CDR3 spans 15 residues. This CDR3 is CASHGGVAALSGYTF. CDR3 in DNA: TGTGCCAGCCATGGGGGGGTGGCGGCTCTTTCTGGCTACACCTTC.

In this sample, this clone turned up a few times. J is TRBJ2-7 and V is TRBV10-3; D possibly corresponds to TRBD1 (6 bases). Trimming took off 3 bases at V and 3 bases at J, with 12 bases between the two ends. This CDR3 is built from 14 residues. Germline loops: CDR1 ENHRY, CDR2 SYGVKD. CDR3 sequence reads: CAISDGDKYYEQYF. The CDR3 DNA follows: TGTGCCATCAGTGACGGGGACAAATACTACGAGCAGTACTTC.

The V call is TRBV6-5, the J call TRBJ1-2, with 7 bases that match TRBD1. Unmatched junction bases numbered 5, after V lost 4 bases and J lost 0 bases. CDR1 and CDR2 from the germline V gene are MNHEY and SVGAGI. The CDR3 sequence is 15 residues long. The CDR3 sequence is CASSSQGEANYGYTF. CDR3 sequence (DNA): TGTGCCAGCAGTTCCCAGGGGGAAGCTAACTATGGCTACACCTTC.

The chain uses TRBV3-1 (or the pseudogene TRBV3-2) and TRBJ1-4; D not resolved. Deletions cut 1 base from V and 6 bases from J, with 15 bases between. The CDR3 totals 16 residues. Germline V gene data show CDR1 as LGHDT and CDR2 as YNNKEL (reference sequence). CDR3 DNA sequence: TGTGCCAGCAGCCAAGTGTTAGGCCGCGGGGATGAAAAACTGTTTTTT. Translating gives CASSQVLGRGDEKLFF.